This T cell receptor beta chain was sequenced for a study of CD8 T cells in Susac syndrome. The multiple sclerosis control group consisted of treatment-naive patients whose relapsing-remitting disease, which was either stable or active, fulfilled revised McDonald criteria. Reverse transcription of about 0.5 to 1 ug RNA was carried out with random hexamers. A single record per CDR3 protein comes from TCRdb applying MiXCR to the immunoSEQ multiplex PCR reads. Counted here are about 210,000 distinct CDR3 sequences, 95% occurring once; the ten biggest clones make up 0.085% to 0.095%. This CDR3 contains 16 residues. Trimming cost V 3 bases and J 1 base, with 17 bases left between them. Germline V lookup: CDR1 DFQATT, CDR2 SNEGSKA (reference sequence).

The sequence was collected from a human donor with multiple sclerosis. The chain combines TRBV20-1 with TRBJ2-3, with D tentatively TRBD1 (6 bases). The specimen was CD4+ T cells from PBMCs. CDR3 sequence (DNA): TGCAGTGCTAGGGATACAGGGACCAGAGGCACAGATACGCAGTATTTT. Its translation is CSARDTGTRGTDTQYF.